This record looks at one T cell receptor (beta chain) sequence and its context. Original processing methods: It was from reference gene primer amplification that nucleated cell counts were estimated. Sequencing used immunoSEQ multiplex PCR; TCRdb keeps in-frame clones, though not all of them. V and J calls and clone size follow that table, whereas D and trimming were derived from the DNA. The sample includes 310,000 or so clones, roughly 90% of them seen just once. This specimen belongs to a study of blood T cell repertoires in COVID-19. Across the whole study: Donors in the United States, Italy and Spain gave samples during acute or convalescent COVID-19. T cells, B-cell-depleted T cells, or PBMCs supplied cDNA or gDNA.

Seattle patients were enrolled while actively infected and followed longitudinally. V gave up 2 bases and J gave up 4 bases; unmatched junction bases: 6. The CDR3 contains 15 residues. Germline V gives CDR1 LGHNA, CDR2 YSLEER. The chain combines TRBV4-3 with TRBJ2-7; 9 bases are a match to TRBD1. This sequence was found in a woman aged 25-40 years with COVID-19, enrolled during active disease. The sequenced sample was peripheral blood. The CDR3 region has the DNA TGCGCCAGCAGCCAAACACCGGGACAGGGATACGAGCAGTACTTC. Amino acid sequence: CASSQTPGQGYEQYF.